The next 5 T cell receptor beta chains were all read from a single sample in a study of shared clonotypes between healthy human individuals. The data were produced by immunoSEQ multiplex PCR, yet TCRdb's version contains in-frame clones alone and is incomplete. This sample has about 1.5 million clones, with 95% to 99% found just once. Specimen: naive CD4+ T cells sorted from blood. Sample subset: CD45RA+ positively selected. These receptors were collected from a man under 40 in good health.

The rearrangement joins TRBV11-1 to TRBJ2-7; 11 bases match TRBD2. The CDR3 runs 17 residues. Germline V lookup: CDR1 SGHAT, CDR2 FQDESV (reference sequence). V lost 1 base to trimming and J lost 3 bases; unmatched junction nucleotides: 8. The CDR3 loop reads CASSLDWPSGRNYEQYF. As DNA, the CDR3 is TGTGCCAGCAGCTTAGATTGGCCTAGCGGGAGGAACTACGAGCAGTACTTC.

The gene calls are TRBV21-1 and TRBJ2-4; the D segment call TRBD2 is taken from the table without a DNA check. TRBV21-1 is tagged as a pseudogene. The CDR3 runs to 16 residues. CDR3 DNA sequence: TGTGCCAGCAGCAAAGGTGCCGAGGACGGAGGAAACATTCAGTACTTC. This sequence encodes CASSKGAEDGGNIQYF.

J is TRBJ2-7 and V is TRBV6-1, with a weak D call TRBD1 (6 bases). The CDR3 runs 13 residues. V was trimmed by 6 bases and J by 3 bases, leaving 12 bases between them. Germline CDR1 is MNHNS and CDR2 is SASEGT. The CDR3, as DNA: TGTGCCAGCAGACGGGACATAGTCTACGAGCAGTACTTC. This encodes CASRRDIVYEQYF.

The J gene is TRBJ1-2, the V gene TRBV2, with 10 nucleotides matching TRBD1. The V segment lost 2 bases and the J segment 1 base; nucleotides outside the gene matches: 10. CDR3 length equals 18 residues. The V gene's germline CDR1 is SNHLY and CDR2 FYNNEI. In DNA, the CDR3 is TGTGCCAGCAGTGAAAAACTAGTGGGACAGGGGATTAACTATGGCTACACCTTC. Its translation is CASSEKLVGQGINYGYTF.

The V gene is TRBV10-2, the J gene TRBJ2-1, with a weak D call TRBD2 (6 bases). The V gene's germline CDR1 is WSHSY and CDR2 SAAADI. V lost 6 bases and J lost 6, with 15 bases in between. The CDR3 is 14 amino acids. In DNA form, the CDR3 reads TGCGCCAGCAGCGGTGGGGGGATAGGCAATGAGCAGTTCTTC. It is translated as CASSGGGIGNEQFF.